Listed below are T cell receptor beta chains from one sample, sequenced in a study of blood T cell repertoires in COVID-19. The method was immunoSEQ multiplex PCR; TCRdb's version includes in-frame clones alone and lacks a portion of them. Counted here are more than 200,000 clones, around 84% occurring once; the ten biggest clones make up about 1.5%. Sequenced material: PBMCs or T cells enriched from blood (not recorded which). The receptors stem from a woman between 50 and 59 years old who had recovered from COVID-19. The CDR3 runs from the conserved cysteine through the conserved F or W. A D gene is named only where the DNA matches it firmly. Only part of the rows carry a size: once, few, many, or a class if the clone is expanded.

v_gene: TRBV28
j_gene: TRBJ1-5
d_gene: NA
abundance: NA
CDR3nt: TGTGCCAGCAGTTTGACGAGGGCGGGGGGTCAGCCCCAGCATTTT
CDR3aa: CASSLTRAGGQPQHF

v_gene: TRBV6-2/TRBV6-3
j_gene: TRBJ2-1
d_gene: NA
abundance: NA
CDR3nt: TGTGCCAGCAGTAGTGGGAGCGGCTCCTACAATGAGCAGTTCTTC
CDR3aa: CASSSGSGSYNEQFF

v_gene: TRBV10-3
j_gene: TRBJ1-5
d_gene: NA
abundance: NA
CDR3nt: TGTGCCATCAGTGAGTCGATTGGAGGACAGCCCCAGCATTTT
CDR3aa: CAISESIGGQPQHF

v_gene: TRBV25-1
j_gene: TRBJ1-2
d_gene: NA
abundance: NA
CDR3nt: TGTGCCAGCAGTGAAGGGGCCAGCTTCTATGGCTACACCTTC
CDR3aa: CASSEGASFYGYTF

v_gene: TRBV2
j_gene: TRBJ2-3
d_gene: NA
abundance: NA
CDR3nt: TGTGCCGGAGGGAAGCGCACAGATACGCAGTATTTT
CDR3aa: CAGGKRTDTQYF

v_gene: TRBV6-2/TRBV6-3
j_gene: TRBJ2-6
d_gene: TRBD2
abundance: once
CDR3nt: TGTGCCAGCACCCCGACTAGCGGGAACGCTGGGGCCAACGTCCTGACTTTC
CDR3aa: CASTPTSGNAGANVLTF

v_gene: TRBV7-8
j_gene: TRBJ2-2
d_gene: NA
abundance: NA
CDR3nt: TGTGCCAGCAGTTCAGGGGCCGGGGAGCTGTTTTTT
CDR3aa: CASSSGAGELFF

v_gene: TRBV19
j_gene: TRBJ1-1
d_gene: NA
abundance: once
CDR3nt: TGTGCCAGTAGCCCTGGAGGGGGGGTGAGTGAAGCTTTCTTT
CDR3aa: CASSPGGGVSEAFF

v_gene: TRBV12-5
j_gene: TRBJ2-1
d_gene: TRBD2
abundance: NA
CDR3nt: TGTGCTAGTGGGGGACTAGCGGGAACCGAGCAGTTCTTC
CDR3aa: CASGGLAGTEQFF

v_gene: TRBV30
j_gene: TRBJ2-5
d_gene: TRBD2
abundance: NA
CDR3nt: TGTGCCTGGAGTGAGACTAGCGGGGGCCAAGAGACCCAGTACTTC
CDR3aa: CAWSETSGGQETQYF

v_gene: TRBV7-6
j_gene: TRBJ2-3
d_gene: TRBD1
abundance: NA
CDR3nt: TGTGCCAGCAGCTTAATACTAGGGGGCGATACGCAGTATTTT
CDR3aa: CASSLILGGDTQYF

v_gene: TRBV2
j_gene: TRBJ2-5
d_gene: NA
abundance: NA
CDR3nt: TGTGCCAGCAGGCCTCCCAGGAGGTTCGGGGAGACCCAGTACTTC
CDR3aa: CASRPPRRFGETQYF

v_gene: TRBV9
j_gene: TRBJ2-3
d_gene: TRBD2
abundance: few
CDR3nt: TGTGCCAGCAGCCAGAGCGGGGGGACTAGCACAGATACGCAGTATTTT
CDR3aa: CASSQSGGTSTDTQYF

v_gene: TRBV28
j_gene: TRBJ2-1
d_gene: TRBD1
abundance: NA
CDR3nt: TGTGCCAGCAGTACCCGAACTGGGACAGCTTTTCCCTACAATGAGCAGTTCTTC
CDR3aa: CASSTRTGTAFPYNEQFF

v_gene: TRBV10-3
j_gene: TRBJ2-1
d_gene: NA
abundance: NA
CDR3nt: TGTGCCATACTGCGGGCCGGCAATGAGCAGTTCTTC
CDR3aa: CAILRAGNEQFF

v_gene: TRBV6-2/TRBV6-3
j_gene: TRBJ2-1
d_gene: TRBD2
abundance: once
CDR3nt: TGTGCCAGCAGTTACTCGGCGCGGACTAGCGGGAATTACAATGAGCAGTTCTTC
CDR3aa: CASSYSARTSGNYNEQFF

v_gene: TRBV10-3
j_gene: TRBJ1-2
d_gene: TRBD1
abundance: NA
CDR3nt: TGTGCCATCAGTGAGGGACAGGGGGCGCTTGGCTACACCTTC
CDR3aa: CAISEGQGALGYTF

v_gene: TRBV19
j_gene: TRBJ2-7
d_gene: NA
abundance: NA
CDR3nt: TGTGCCAGTAGTATCCGCGGGACTCCTTTCGAGCAGTACTTC
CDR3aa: CASSIRGTPFEQYF

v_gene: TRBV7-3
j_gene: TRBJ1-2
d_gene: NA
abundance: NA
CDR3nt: TGTGCCAGCAGCTTAAACCCCTTGGCGGAATCTGGCTACACCTTC
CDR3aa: CASSLNPLAESGYTF

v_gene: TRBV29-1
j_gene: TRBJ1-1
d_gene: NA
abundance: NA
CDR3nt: TGCAGCGTTTCGCGAGGCGGAGGAGGGGCGCGGACTGAAGCTTTCTTT
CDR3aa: CSVSRGGGGARTEAFF

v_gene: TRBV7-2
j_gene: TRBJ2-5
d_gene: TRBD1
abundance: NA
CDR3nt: TGTGCCAGCATCCGGGACAGGGGGCAAGAGACCCAGTACTTC
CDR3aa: CASIRDRGQETQYF

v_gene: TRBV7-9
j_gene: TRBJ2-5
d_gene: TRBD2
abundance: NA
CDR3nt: TGTGCCAGCAGCCCATTACTAGCGGAAGAGACCCAGTACTTC
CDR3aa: CASSPLLAEETQYF

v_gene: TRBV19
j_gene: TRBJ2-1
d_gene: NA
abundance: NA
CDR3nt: TGTGCCAGTATGCCGCAGGGTCCCTACAATGAGCAGTTCTTC
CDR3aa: CASMPQGPYNEQFF

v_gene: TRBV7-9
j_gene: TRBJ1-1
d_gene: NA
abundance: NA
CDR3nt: TGTGCCAGCAGCTTAGACAGAATGAACACTGAAGCTTTCTTT
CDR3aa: CASSLDRMNTEAFF

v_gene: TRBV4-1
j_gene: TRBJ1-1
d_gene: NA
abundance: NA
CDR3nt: TGCGCCAGCAGCCAAGAGGGGCTTTCAGATGAAGCTTTCTTT
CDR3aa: CASSQEGLSDEAFF

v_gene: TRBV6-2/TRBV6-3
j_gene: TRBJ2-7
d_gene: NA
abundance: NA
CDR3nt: TGTGCCAGCAGTTACTCGGGCGGGGTCCCCTACGAGCAGTACTTC
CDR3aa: CASSYSGGVPYEQYF

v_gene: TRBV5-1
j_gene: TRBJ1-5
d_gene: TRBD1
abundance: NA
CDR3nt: TGCGCCAGCAGCCCAGGAGACAGGGTTGGCCAGCCCCAGCATTTT
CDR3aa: CASSPGDRVGQPQHF

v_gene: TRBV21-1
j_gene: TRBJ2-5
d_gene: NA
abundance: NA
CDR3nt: TGTGCCAGCAGCACCCCGTTAGAAGAGACCCAGTACTTC
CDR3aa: CASSTPLEETQYF